Listed below are T cell receptor beta chains from one sample, sequenced in a study of ipilimumab plus nivolumab after autologous stem cell transplantation. Measured with immunoSEQ multiplex PCR; TCRdb has only the in-frame clones, and not every one. The sample includes about 43,000 clones, about 88% of them seen just once. Material: PBMCs, obtained in a trial of ipilimumab plus nivolumab as post-transplant consolidation. The receptors were sampled from a male donor with multiple myeloma. Each CDR3 is given with its conserved first and last residue. Each record gives: D gene, V gene, J gene, clone size, CDR3 DNA, CDR3 protein. D genes are given only for firm matches. Clone sizes are given selectively: once, few, many, or a class where the clone is expanded.

TRBD2	TRBV6-1	TRBJ2-7	NA	TGTGCCAGCAGATTCTTTAGCGGGAGCAACTACGAGCAGTACTTC	CASRFFSGSNYEQYF
TRBD2	TRBV4-2	TRBJ2-3	once	TGTGCCAGCAGCCAAGTTACTAGCGACACAGATACGCAGTATTTT	CASSQVTSDTDTQYF
NA	TRBV7-3	TRBJ1-1	NA	TGTGCCAGCAGCTCGCCGAGGACAACGAACACTGAAGCTTTCTTT	CASSSPRTTNTEAFF
TRBD1	TRBV4-1	TRBJ2-7	NA	TGCGCCAGCAGCAGGACAGGGGAGGGCTACGAGCAGTACTTC	CASSRTGEGYEQYF
TRBD2	TRBV7-9	TRBJ2-1	NA	TGTGCCAGCAGCTTCGGGGGCTCAGCGGGGGAAACCTACAATGAGCAGTTCTTC	CASSFGGSAGETYNEQFF
NA	TRBV27	TRBJ2-3	NA	TGTGCCAGCAGTACGAGGGACCCTCCAGATACGCAGTATTTT	CASSTRDPPDTQYF
TRBD1	TRBV28	TRBJ2-7	NA	TGTGCCAGCAGTTTATGGGGGACAGGGGAAGTGGGGGAGCAGTACTTC	CASSLWGTGEVGEQYF
TRBD1	TRBV6-6	TRBJ1-4	NA	TGTGCCAGCAGTACCACAGGGGATCCTAATGAAAAACTGTTTTTT	CASSTTGDPNEKLFF
TRBD2	TRBV2	TRBJ2-1	NA	TGTGCCAGCAGATTAGCGGGCCCCTACAATGAGCAGTTCTTC	CASRLAGPYNEQFF
NA	TRBV7-2	TRBJ1-5	NA	TGTGCCAGCAGCCGTGAACAGGGAGATCCCCAGCATTTT	CASSREQGDPQHF
NA	TRBV12-2	TRBJ2-5	NA	TGTGCAAAAGGGGAAGGGCTCTGGGAGACCCAGTACTTC	CAKGEGLWETQYF
TRBD2	TRBV5-4	TRBJ2-5	NA	TGTGCCAGCAGCTTGCGGGGGGGCCAAGAGACCCAGTACTTC	CASSLRGGQETQYF
NA	TRBV2	TRBJ2-5	NA	TGTGCCAGCACGAGAGGAGAGACCCAGTACTTC	CASTRGETQYF
NA	TRBV6-6	TRBJ1-5	NA	TGTGCCAGCAGGGGGGTGGGTGGCGGCAATCAGCCCCAGCATTTT	CASRGVGGGNQPQHF
NA	TRBV2	TRBJ1-1	once	TGTGCCAGCGAGTCGGGTCTGAACACTGAAGCTTTCTTT	CASESGLNTEAFF
NA	TRBV5-1	TRBJ2-7	once	TGCGCCAGCAGCTTGGTAGGGGAGGTTAACGAGCAGTACTTC	CASSLVGEVNEQYF
TRBD1	TRBV4-1	TRBJ1-3	NA	TGCGCCAGCAGCCAAGTTCCCAGGGGGCATCTTAACACCATATATTTT	CASSQVPRGHLNTIYF
NA	TRBV6-5	TRBJ2-4	NA	TGTGCCAGCAGGCACGCACAAGCGAACATTCAGTACTTC	CASRHAQANIQYF
NA	TRBV7-2	TRBJ1-5	NA	TGTGCCAGCAGCTTACTTCAGGGCTCCGGGGGCAATCAGCCCCAGCATTTT	CASSLLQGSGGNQPQHF
NA	TRBV5-1	TRBJ1-1	NA	TGCGCCAGCAGCTCCCCGGGACAGAACACTGAAGCTTTCTTT	CASSSPGQNTEAFF
TRBD1	TRBV10-2	TRBJ1-2	NA	TGCGCCAGCAGCCCCGGGACAGGGGCCCAAGGAGGTGGCTACACCTTC	CASSPGTGAQGGGYTF
NA	TRBV28	TRBJ2-1	NA	TGTGCCAGCTCGGAGACTCCTGGCTCCTACAATGAGCAGTTCTTC	CASSETPGSYNEQFF
TRBD1	TRBV11-2	TRBJ1-2	NA	TGTGCCAGCAGCTTAGTCCCGGGACAGGGATTCGACGGCTACACCTTC	CASSLVPGQGFDGYTF
NA	TRBV18	TRBJ1-6	NA	TGTGCCAGCTCTACCCTCGGCGGGGGGCGAGGATCACCCCTCCACTTT	CASSTLGGGRGSPLHF
NA	TRBV15	TRBJ1-5	NA	TGTGCCACCAGCAGCGCGCCCTTGAATCAGCCCCAGCATTTT	CATSSAPLNQPQHF
NA	TRBV5-6	TRBJ2-3	NA	TGTGCCAGCAGCTCGACTAGTTCAGATACGCAGTATTTT	CASSSTSSDTQYF
TRBD1	TRBV18	TRBJ1-3	once	TGTGCCAGCTCACCTACGGGACAGAGCTCTGGAAACACCATATATTTT	CASSPTGQSSGNTIYF
NA	TRBV11-1	TRBJ2-3	NA	TGTGCCAGCAGCTTATCGACAGATACGCAGTATTTT	CASSLSTDTQYF
TRBD1	TRBV5-4	TRBJ1-3	NA	TGTGCCAGCAGCTCCCCGGGACAGTTAGGAGGAAACACCATATATTTT	CASSSPGQLGGNTIYF
NA	TRBV5-8	TRBJ1-1	NA	TGTGCCAGCAGCTTCGGGCCGAACACTGAAGCTTTCTTT	CASSFGPNTEAFF
NA	TRBV6-5	TRBJ2-5	NA	TGTGCCAGCAGTTACAGCATCCCCGGGGGCCGGGAGACCCAGTACTTC	CASSYSIPGGRETQYF
TRBD2	TRBV15	TRBJ2-7	NA	TGTGCCACCAGCAGAGAGGGGGGGAGCTACGAGCAGTACTTC	CATSREGGSYEQYF
TRBD1	TRBV6-5	TRBJ1-3	NA	TGTGCCAGCAGTCCTAGGGGGCTCGGAAACACCATATATTTT	CASSPRGLGNTIYF
NA	TRBV4-1	TRBJ2-1	NA	TGCGCCAGCAGCCGACAGGAGGGCAATGAGCAGTTCTTC	CASSRQEGNEQFF
NA	TRBV2	TRBJ2-7	NA	TGTGCCAGCAACGGAGGAGTTTCCTACGAGCAGTACTTC	CASNGGVSYEQYF
TRBD1	TRBV20-1	TRBJ2-7	NA	TGCGGTCTAGGACAGGCTGGGGAGCAGTACTTC	CGLGQAGEQYF
TRBD1	TRBV5-1	TRBJ2-2	NA	TGCGCCAGCAGCAAACTCCCGCCGGGACAGGGTTACGATGGAGGCACCGGGGAGCTGTTTTTT	CASSKLPPGQGYDGGTGELFF
TRBD2	TRBV7-2	TRBJ2-3	NA	TGTGCCAGCAGCCTAAGACTAGCGGGGGCAGATACGCAGTATTTT	CASSLRLAGADTQYF
NA	TRBV5-1	TRBJ1-1	NA	TGCGCCAGCAGCTCAGAAAGGCAAGACACTGAAGCTTTCTTT	CASSSERQDTEAFF
TRBD1	TRBV11-2	TRBJ1-2	NA	TGTGCCAGCAGCTTAGTCGAGGGGGCAGTTGGCTACACCTTC	CASSLVEGAVGYTF
NA	TRBV7-8	TRBJ2-2	NA	TGTGCCAGCAGCATACTTCCCGGTCTGACGAACACCGGGGAGCTGTTTTTT	CASSILPGLTNTGELFF
NA	TRBV5-4	TRBJ1-1	few	TGTGCCAGCAGCTTGGAGTCGAATACGAAGGCTTTCTTT	CASSLESNTKAFF
TRBD1	TRBV5-1	TRBJ2-5	NA	TGCGCCAGCAGCGCCGGACAGGGGGTAGAGACCCAGTACTTC	CASSAGQGVETQYF
TRBD1	TRBV19	TRBJ2-3	NA	TGTGCCACTTCTCAGGGGGCTCGCACAGATACGCAGTATTTT	CATSQGARTDTQYF
NA	TRBV28	TRBJ2-4	once	TGTGCCAGCAGCCCCATGGTTGGGAACATTCAGTACTTC	CASSPMVGNIQYF
NA	TRBV4-2	TRBJ1-2	NA	TGTGCCAGCAGCCTAGAGGCGGACAACTATGGCTACACCTTC	CASSLEADNYGYTF
NA	TRBV19	TRBJ2-1	once	TGTGCCAGTAGTACCGCTCTTGGATCCTACAATGAGCAGTTCTTC	CASSTALGSYNEQFF
NA	TRBV5-1	TRBJ1-2	NA	TGCGCCAGCAGCCGAGGATACTATGGCTACACCTTC	CASSRGYYGYTF
NA	TRBV10-3	TRBJ2-7	NA	TGTGCCACTACTGACAGAGGGTACGAGCAGTACTTC	CATTDRGYEQYF
NA	TRBV6-1	TRBJ2-7	NA	TGTGCCAGCAGTGAAGCGCGGGAATGGAACGAGCAGTACTTC	CASSEAREWNEQYF
NA	TRBV7-9	TRBJ2-1	NA	TGTGCCAGCACCCCGGACTGGCTCAATGAGCAGTTCTTC	CASTPDWLNEQFF
NA	TRBV5-1	TRBJ1-2	NA	TGCGCCAGCAGCTTGATACGGGGAGGGGGGGGCTACACCTTC	CASSLIRGGGGYTF
TRBD2	TRBV9	TRBJ2-7	NA	TGTGCCAGCAGCGTAGGCGGGGGGGCGGGTTACGAGCAGTACTTC	CASSVGGGAGYEQYF
NA	TRBV7-2	TRBJ2-7	NA	TGTGCCAGCAGCTTAGGATTTCTCACCTACGAGCAGTACTTC	CASSLGFLTYEQYF
NA	TRBV7-8	TRBJ2-7	few	TGTGCCAGCAGCTACCGCGGAAGCGAGCAGTACTTC	CASSYRGSEQYF